This T cell receptor beta chain was profiled in a study of T cell repertoires in cytomegalovirus infection. General observations from the study: Dominating the ex vivo response were HLA-C-restricted CMV-specific TCR beta clonotypes.

Trimming pared 0 bases from V and 8 bases from J, leaving 10 bases between. Germline V CDR1 and CDR2: KGHSH, LQKENI. The CDR3 covers 14 residues. TCRdb used MiXCR to reprocess the reads, holding one entry per CDR3 protein. Of 80,000 or so distinct CDR3 sequences in the sample, more than 20% are singletons; the top ten hold about half. This clonotype was counted between two and nine times. Its antigen is not known. This chain joins TRBV18 and TRBJ1-4, with D tentatively TRBD1 (6 bases). This clonotype was sampled from a human donor in good health (CMV status not recorded). Some clones in this sample may be carry-over from other donors' samples. The sequences come from CD8+ T cells from cultured PBMCs, collected from culture after CMV antigen stimulation. DNA for the CDR3: TGTGCCAGCTCACCACCTACAGGGTTCGAAAAACTGTTTTTT. Its translation is CASSPPTGFEKLFF.